A selection of T cell receptor beta chains follows, all from one sample in a study of T-cell reconstitution after alpha-beta-depleted transplantation in children. TCRdb ran MiXCR on the PCR reads and lists one entry per CDR3 protein. The sample records about 110,000 distinct CDR3 sequences, 6.4% being singletons. The sample in question was PBMCs, mostly from graft donor cells, obtained 360 days after TCRalphabeta/CD19-depleted stem cell transplant. All receptors come from a male patient aged 2 to 10 who had a stem cell transplant for acute lymphoblastic leukemia, so the T cells may come from the graft donor. The CDR3 runs from the conserved cysteine through the conserved F or W. Fields, in order: V gene, clone size, CDR3 length, J gene, D gene, CDR3 protein, CDR3 DNA. The D gene is left open where the match is weak. Where a row states a size, it is once, few, many or the class of an expanded clone; other rows omit it.

TRBV4-1	-	17	TRBJ2-7	TRBD2	CASSQAGLAGASYEQYF	TGCGCCAGCAGCCAAGCGGGACTAGCGGGAGCCTCCTACGAGCAGTACTTC
TRBV28	many	16	TRBJ1-4	-	CASNSAFREKGEKLFF	TGTGCCAGCAACTCAGCCTTCAGGGAGAAAGGTGAAAAACTGTTTTTT
TRBV10-3	many	18	TRBJ2-2	TRBD2	CAISDPLLAGGTGGELFF	TGTGCCATCAGTGACCCCCTACTAGCGGGAGGAACGGGCGGGGAGCTGTTTTTT
TRBV24-1	many	11	TRBJ2-7	-	CATSDAYEQYF	TGTGCCACCAGTGACGCCTACGAGCAGTACTTC
TRBV7-2	-	12	TRBJ1-2	-	CASSLSGGGYTF	TGTGCCAGCAGCTTAAGTGGGGGGGGCTACACCTTC
TRBV29-1	many	16	TRBJ2-5	TRBD2	CSVEDWGGGTQETQYF	TGCAGCGTTGAAGATTGGGGCGGGGGTACCCAAGAGACCCAGTACTTC
TRBV7-2	many	12	TRBJ2-3	-	CASSLDTDTQYF	TGTGCCAGCAGCTTGGACACAGATACGCAGTATTTT
TRBV5-6	many	11	TRBJ2-3	-	CASSVGYTQYF	TGTGCCAGCAGCGTAGGATATACGCAGTATTTT
TRBV28	few	15	TRBJ1-6	-	CASSLGRHNNSPLHF	TGTGCCAGCAGTTTAGGGCGGCATAATAATTCACCCCTCCACTTT
TRBV7-9	many	14	TRBJ2-5	-	CASSVRGRPWTQYF	TGTGCCAGCAGTGTCCGTGGCCGTCCGTGGACCCAGTACTTC
TRBV18	-	13	TRBJ2-5	-	CASSPRARETQYF	TGTGCCAGCTCACCACGGGCCAGGGAGACCCAGTACTTC
TRBV10-3	many	15	TRBJ2-5	-	CAITYREGYQETQYF	TGTGCCATCACCTACAGGGAAGGATACCAAGAGACCCAGTACTTC
TRBV29-1	many	12	TRBJ1-1	-	CSAGRMNTEAFF	TGCAGCGCGGGACGGATGAACACTGAAGCTTTCTTT
TRBV9	many	15	TRBJ1-2	-	CASSAAPGTVYGYTF	TGTGCCAGCAGCGCCGCCCCGGGAACTGTCTATGGCTACACCTTC
TRBV4-2	few	18	TRBJ2-6	-	CASSQGLQGSSGANVLTF	TGTGCCAGCAGCCAAGGTCTACAGGGAAGCTCTGGGGCCAACGTCCTGACTTTC
TRBV11-2	few	17	TRBJ2-7	TRBD1	CASSLDGRGQGFHEQYF	TGTGCCAGCAGCTTAGATGGGAGGGGACAGGGATTCCACGAGCAGTACTTC
TRBV28	many	15	TRBJ2-5	TRBD2	CASSFLAGTAGTQYF	TGTGCCAGCAGTTTTCTAGCGGGTACCGCGGGGACCCAGTACTTC
TRBV27	few	17	TRBJ2-3	TRBD2	CASSPSGGKVSTDTQYF	TGTGCCAGCAGTCCCTCGGGGGGGAAGGTGAGCACAGATACGCAGTATTTT
TRBV7-9	many	15	TRBJ1-5	TRBD1	CASSQGQAGNQPQHF	TGTGCCAGCAGTCAGGGACAGGCAGGCAATCAGCCCCAGCATTTT
TRBV27	-	17	TRBJ1-2	TRBD1	CASSTGTGGLRSYGYTF	TGTGCCAGCAGCACCGGCACAGGGGGCCTACGGTCATATGGCTACACCTTC
TRBV21-1	few	16	TRBJ2-7	-	CASRALQGSSSYEQYF	TGTGCCAGCAGGGCCTTACAGGGATCGAGCTCCTACGAGCAGTACTTC
TRBV10-3	-	14	TRBJ2-7	TRBD1	CAISDPGQSYEQYF	TGTGCCATCAGCGACCCGGGACAGAGCTACGAGCAGTACTTC
TRBV29-1	many	17	TRBJ1-2	-	CSVEDLRWGMASYGYTF	TGCAGCGTTGAAGACCTTCGTTGGGGGATGGCTTCCTATGGCTACACCTTC
TRBV12-5	many	13	TRBJ2-1	-	CASGLDSYNEQFF	TGTGCTAGTGGTTTAGACAGCTACAATGAGCAGTTCTTC
TRBV6-5	-	11	TRBJ2-7	-	CASTWGYEQYF	TGTGCCAGCACTTGGGGGTACGAGCAGTACTTC
TRBV5-1	many	15	TRBJ1-2	-	CASSLELGHPYGYTF	TGCGCCAGCAGCCTGGAGCTGGGACACCCTTATGGCTACACCTTC
TRBV29-1	many	13	TRBJ1-1	-	CSAPAHGKTEAFF	TGCAGCGCCCCGGCCCACGGAAAAACTGAAGCTTTCTTT
TRBV5-3	-	13	TRBJ2-7	-	CASSPELFYEQYF	TGTGCCAGCAGCCCTGAGCTCTTCTACGAGCAGTACTTC
TRBV6-4	many	11	TRBJ1-1	-	CASSDGTEAFF	TGTGCCAGCAGTGACGGGACTGAAGCTTTCTTT
TRBV20-1	many	14	TRBJ2-7	TRBD2	CSASTSGRTNEQYF	TGCAGTGCGTCGACTAGCGGGAGGACCAACGAGCAGTACTTC
TRBV15	-	11	TRBJ2-5	-	CATRMTETQYF	TGTGCCACCAGAATGACGGAGACCCAGTACTTC
TRBV7-6	many	15	TRBJ1-1	-	CASSLDGRAFTEAFF	TGTGCCAGCAGCTTAGATGGGCGGGCCTTCACTGAAGCTTTCTTT
TRBV7-2	-	16	TRBJ1-1	-	CASSLGRYTQNTEAFF	TGTGCCAGCAGCTTGGGCCGGTACACCCAGAACACTGAAGCTTTCTTT
TRBV24-1	many	19	TRBJ2-2	-	CATSDPNPVEGARTGELFF	TGTGCCACCAGTGACCCGAACCCTGTGGAGGGGGCGAGGACCGGGGAGCTGTTTTTT
TRBV15	many	16	TRBJ2-1	-	CPTSRDHSVLYNEQFF	TGTCCCACCAGCAGAGACCACAGTGTGCTCTACAATGAGCAGTTCTTC
TRBV6-4	many	11	TRBJ2-7	-	CASTWYGEQYF	TGTGCCAGCACATGGTACGGTGAGCAGTACTTC
TRBV2	many	14	TRBJ2-1	TRBD1	CATLGQGGYNEQFF	TGTGCCACCCTAGGACAGGGGGGTTACAATGAGCAGTTCTTC
TRBV27	many	13	TRBJ2-1	-	CASSPVGDHEQFF	TGTGCCAGCAGTCCCGTCGGGGACCATGAGCAGTTCTTC
TRBV20-1	-	14	TRBJ2-7	TRBD1	CSARGTEPSYEQYF	TGCAGTGCAAGAGGGACAGAGCCTTCCTACGAGCAGTACTTC
TRBV9	many	14	TRBJ1-1	-	CASSLRTGNTEAFF	TGTGCCAGCAGCCTCCGTACAGGGAACACTGAAGCTTTCTTT
TRBV4-3	few	15	TRBJ2-7	-	CASSPRPGRTYEQYF	TGCGCCAGCAGCCCGCGGCCGGGGAGAACCTACGAGCAGTACTTC
TRBV7-2	many	15	TRBJ2-1	-	CASSLFPTPRDEQFF	TGTGCCAGCAGCTTATTCCCTACACCCCGTGATGAGCAGTTCTTC
TRBV20-1	few	14	TRBJ2-1	TRBD1	CSGFWTGDHNEQFF	TGCAGCGGGTTTTGGACAGGGGACCACAATGAGCAGTTCTTC
TRBV10-3	many	13	TRBJ2-1	TRBD2	CATSGGADNEQFF	TGTGCCACGAGCGGGGGGGCAGACAATGAGCAGTTCTTC
TRBV5-8	-	14	TRBJ2-7	-	CASGRDMGSYEQYF	TGTGCCAGCGGTCGGGACATGGGCTCCTACGAGCAGTACTTC
TRBV6-1	many	17	TRBJ2-2	TRBD2	CASSRGTSGTNTGELFF	TGTGCCAGCAGTAGGGGGACTAGCGGGACGAACACCGGGGAGCTGTTTTTT
TRBV7-9	few	14	TRBJ2-4	-	CASSPPHRENIQYF	TGTGCCAGCAGCCCCCCCCATAGGGAGAACATTCAGTACTTC
TRBV20-1	many	14	TRBJ2-1	-	CSARPLGTYNEQFF	TGCAGTGCTCGCCCTTTAGGTACCTACAATGAGCAGTTCTTC
TRBV20-1	-	12	TRBJ1-5	TRBD1	CSARTGDQPQHF	TGCAGTGCTAGAACAGGGGATCAGCCCCAGCATTTT
TRBV12-3/TRBV12-4	many	15	TRBJ1-3	-	CASSLLELSGNTIYF	TGTGCCAGCAGTTTGCTAGAGCTCTCTGGAAACACCATATATTTT
TRBV27	many	14	TRBJ2-1	-	CASMRHLSYNEQFF	TGTGCCAGCATGCGCCATCTCTCCTACAATGAGCAGTTCTTC